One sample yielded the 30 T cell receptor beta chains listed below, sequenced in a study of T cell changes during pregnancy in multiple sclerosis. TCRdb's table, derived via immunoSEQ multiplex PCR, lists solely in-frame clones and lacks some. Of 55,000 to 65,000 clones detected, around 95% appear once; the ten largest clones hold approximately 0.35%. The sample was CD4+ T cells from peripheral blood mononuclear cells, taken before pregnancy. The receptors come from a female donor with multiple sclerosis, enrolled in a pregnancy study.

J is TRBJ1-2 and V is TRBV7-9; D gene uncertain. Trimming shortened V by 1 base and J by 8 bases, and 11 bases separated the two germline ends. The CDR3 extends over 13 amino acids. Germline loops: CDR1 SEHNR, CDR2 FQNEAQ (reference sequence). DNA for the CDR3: TGTGCCAGCAGCTTAGGCGAGGGCTCCGGCTACACCTTC. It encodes CASSLGEGSGYTF.

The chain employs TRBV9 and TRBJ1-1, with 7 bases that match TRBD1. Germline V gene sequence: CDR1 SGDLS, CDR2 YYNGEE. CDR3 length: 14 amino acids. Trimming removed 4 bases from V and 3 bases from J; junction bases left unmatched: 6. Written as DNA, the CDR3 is TGTGCCAGCAGCCCCCGACAGGGCTACACTGAAGCTTTCTTT. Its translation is CASSPRQGYTEAFF.

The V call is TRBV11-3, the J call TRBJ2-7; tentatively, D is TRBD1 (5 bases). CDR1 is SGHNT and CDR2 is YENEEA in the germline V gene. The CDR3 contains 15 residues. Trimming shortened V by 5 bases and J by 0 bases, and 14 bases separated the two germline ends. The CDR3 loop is CASSASRASSYEQYF. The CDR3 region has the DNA TGTGCCAGCAGCGCCTCCAGGGCTAGCTCCTACGAGCAGTACTTC. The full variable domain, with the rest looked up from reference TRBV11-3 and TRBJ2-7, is EAGVVQSPRYKIIEKKQPVAFWCNPISGHNTLYWYLQNLGQGPELLIRYENEEAVDDSQLPKDRFSAERLKGVDSTLKIQPAELGDSAVYLCASSASRASSYEQYFGPGTRLTVT.

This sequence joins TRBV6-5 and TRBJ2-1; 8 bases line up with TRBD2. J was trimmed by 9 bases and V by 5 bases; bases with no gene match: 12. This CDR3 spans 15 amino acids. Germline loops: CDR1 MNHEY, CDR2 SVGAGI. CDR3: CASSHTGTRVGEQFF. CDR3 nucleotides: TGTGCCAGCAGTCACACCGGGACTAGGGTCGGTGAGCAGTTCTTC.

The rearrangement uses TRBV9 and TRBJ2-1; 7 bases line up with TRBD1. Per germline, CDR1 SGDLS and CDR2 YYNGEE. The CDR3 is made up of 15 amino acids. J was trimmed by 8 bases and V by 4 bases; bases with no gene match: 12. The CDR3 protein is CASSPQGDPTYEQFF. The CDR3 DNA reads TGTGCCAGCAGCCCCCAGGGGGATCCTACATATGAGCAGTTCTTC.

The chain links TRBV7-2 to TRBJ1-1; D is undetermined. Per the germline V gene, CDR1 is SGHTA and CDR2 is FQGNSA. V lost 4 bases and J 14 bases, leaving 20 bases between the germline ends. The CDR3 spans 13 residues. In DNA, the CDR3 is TGTGCCAGCAGCTCAGATGGGAGGCAGCTCCCATTCTTT. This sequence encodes CASSSDGRQLPFF.

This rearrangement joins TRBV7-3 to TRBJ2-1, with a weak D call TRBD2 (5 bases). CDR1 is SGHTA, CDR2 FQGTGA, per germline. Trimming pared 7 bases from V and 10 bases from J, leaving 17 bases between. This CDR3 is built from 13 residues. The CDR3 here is CASKAPGVDEQFF. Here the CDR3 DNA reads TGTGCCAGCAAGGCCCCCGGGGTGGACGAGCAGTTCTTC.

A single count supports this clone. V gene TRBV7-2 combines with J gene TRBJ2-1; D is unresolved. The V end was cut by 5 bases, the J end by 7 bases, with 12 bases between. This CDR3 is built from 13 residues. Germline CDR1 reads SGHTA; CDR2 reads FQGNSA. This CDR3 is CASSLGGVNEQFF. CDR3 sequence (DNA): TGTGCCAGCAGCCTAGGCGGCGTGAATGAGCAGTTCTTC. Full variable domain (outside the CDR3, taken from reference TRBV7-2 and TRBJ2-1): GAGVSQSPSNKVTEKGKDVELRCDPISGHTALYWYRQSLGQGLEFLIYFQGNSAPDKSGLPSDRFSAERTGGSVSTLTIQRTQQEDSAVYLCASSLGGVNEQFFGPGTRLTVL.

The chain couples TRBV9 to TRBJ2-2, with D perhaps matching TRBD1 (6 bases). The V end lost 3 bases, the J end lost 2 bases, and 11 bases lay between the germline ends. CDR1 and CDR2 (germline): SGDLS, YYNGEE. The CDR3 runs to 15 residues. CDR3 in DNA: TGTGCCAGCAGCGCGGGGACAAGAAACACCGGGGAGCTGTTTTTT. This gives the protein CASSAGTRNTGELFF.

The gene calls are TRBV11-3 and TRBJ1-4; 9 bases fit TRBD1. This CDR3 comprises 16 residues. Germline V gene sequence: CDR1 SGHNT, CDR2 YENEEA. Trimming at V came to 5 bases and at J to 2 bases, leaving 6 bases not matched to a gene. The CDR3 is CASSIRQGGTNEKLFF. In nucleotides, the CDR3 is TGTGCCAGCAGCATCCGACAGGGGGGGACTAATGAAAAACTGTTTTTT.

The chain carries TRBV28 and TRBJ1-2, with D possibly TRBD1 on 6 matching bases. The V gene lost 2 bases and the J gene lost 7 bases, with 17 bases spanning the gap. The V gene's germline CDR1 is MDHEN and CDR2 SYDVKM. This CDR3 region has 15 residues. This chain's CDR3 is CASSLPGGQRGGYTF. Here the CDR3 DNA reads TGTGCCAGCAGTTTACCGGGGGGGCAACGAGGTGGCTACACCTTC.

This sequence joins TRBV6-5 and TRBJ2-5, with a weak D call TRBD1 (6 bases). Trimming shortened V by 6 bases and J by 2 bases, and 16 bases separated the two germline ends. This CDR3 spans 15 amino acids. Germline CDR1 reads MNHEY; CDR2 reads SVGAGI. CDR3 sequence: CASRGVSRGQETQYF. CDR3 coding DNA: TGTGCCAGCAGGGGGGTTAGCAGGGGACAAGAGACCCAGTACTTC.

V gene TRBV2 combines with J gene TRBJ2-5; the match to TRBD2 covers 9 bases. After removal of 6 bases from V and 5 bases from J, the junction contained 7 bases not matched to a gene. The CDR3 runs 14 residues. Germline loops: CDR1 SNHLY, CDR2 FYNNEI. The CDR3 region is CASRVAGAPETQYF. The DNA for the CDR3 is TGTGCCAGCAGGGTAGCGGGAGCTCCCGAGACCCAGTACTTC.

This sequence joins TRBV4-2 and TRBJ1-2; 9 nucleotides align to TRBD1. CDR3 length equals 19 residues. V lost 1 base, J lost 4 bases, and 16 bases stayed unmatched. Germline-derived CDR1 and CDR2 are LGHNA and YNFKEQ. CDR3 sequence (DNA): TGTGCCAGCAGCCAAGGGGCAGGACAGGGGATCGCCCTTCGCTATGGCTACACCTTC. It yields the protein CASSQGAGQGIALRYGYTF.

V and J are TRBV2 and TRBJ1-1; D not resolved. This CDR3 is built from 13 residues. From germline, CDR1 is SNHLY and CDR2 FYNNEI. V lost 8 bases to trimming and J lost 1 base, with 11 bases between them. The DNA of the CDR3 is TGTGCCAGCGGCCAAATACCGAACACTGAAGCTTTCTTT. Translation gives CASGQIPNTEAFF.

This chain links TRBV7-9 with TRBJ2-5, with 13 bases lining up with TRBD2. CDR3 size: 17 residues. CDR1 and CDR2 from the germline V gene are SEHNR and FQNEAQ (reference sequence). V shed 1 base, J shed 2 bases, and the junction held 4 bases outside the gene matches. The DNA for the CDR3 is TGTGCCAGCAGCTTAGGGACTAGCGGGAGAGGGCAAGAGACCCAGTACTTC. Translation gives CASSLGTSGRGQETQYF.

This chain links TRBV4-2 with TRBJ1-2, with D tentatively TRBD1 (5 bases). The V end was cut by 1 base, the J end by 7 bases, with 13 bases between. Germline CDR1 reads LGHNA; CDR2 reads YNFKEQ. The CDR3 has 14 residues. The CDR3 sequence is CASSQVGGLGGYTF. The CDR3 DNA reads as TGTGCCAGCAGCCAAGTCGGGGGGTTGGGTGGCTACACCTTC.

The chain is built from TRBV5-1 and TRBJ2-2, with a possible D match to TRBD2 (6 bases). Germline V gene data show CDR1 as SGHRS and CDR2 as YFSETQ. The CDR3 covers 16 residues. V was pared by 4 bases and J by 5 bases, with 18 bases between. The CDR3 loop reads CASSEGRDWRTGELFF. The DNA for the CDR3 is TGCGCCAGCAGCGAAGGCCGGGACTGGCGGACCGGGGAGCTGTTTTTT.

In DNA form, the CDR3 reads TGTGCTAGTGGTAAGGAGACAGGGACCTACTCTGGAAACACCATATATTTT. Encoded protein: CASGKETGTYSGNTIYF. The rearrangement uses TRBV12-5 and TRBJ1-3, with TRBD1 matching 7 bases. Germline V gene lookup returns CDR1 LGHNT and CDR2 FRNRAP. Trimming at V came to 5 bases and at J to 0 bases, leaving 10 bases not matched to a gene. This CDR3 is 17 amino acids long.

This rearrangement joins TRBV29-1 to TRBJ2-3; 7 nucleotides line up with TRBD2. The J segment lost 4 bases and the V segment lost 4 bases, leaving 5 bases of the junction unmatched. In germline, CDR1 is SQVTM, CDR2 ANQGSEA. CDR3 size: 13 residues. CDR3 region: CSVGEGRADTQYF. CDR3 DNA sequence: TGCAGCGTTGGGGAGGGTAGGGCAGATACGCAGTATTTT.

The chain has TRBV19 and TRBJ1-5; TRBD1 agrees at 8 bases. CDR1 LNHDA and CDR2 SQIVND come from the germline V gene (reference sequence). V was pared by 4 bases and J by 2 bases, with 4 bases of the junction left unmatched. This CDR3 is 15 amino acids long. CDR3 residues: CASSRQGTGNQPQHF. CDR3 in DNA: TGTGCCAGTAGTAGACAGGGGACGGGCAATCAGCCCCAGCATTTT. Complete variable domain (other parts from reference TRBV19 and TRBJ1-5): DGGITQSPKYLFRKEGQNVTLSCEQNLNHDAMYWYRQDPGQGLRLIYYSQIVNDFQKGDIAEGYSVSREKKESFPLTVTSAQKNPTAFYLCASSRQGTGNQPQHFGDGTRLSIL.

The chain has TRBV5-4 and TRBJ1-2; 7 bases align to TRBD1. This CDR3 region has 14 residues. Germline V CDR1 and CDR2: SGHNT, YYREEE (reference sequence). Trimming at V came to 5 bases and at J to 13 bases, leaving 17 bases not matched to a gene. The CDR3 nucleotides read TGTGCCAGCAGGGAGGCCAGACAGGGAGGTTCATGCACCTTC. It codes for CASREARQGGSCTF.

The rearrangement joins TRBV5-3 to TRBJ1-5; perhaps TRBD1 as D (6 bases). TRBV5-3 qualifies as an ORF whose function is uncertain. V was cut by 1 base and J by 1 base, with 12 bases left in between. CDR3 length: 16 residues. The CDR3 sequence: CARSLTGKPSNQPQHF. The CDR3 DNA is TGTGCCAGAAGCTTGACAGGGAAGCCGAGCAATCAGCCCCAGCATTTT.

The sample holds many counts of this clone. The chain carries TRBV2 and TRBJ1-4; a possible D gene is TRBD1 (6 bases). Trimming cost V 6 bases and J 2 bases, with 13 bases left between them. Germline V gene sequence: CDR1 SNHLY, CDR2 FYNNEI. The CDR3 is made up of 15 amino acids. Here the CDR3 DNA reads TGTGCCAGCAGGGAATACAGGGCTACTAATGAAAAACTGTTTTTT. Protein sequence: CASREYRATNEKLFF.

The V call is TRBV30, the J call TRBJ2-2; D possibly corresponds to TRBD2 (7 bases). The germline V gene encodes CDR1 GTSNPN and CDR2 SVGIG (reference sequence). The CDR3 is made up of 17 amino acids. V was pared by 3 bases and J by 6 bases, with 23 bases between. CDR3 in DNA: TGTGCCTGGAGCCCATTCCGGGGGGCGAGGGGATCCGGGGAGCTGTTTTTT. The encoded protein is CAWSPFRGARGSGELFF.

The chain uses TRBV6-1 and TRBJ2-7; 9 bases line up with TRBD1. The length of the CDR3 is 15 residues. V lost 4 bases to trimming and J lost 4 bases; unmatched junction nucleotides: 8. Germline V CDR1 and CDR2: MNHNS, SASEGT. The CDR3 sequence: CASSAADRGRYEQYF. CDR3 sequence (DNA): TGTGCCAGCAGTGCCGCAGACAGGGGGAGGTACGAGCAGTACTTC.

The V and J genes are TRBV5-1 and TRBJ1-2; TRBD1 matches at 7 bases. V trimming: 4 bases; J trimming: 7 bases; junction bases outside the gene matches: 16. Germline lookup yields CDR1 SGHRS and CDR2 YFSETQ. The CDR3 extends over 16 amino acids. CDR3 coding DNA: TGCGCCAGCAGCAAGAACCTAATACAGGGGTCCGCTGGCTACACCTTC. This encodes CASSKNLIQGSAGYTF. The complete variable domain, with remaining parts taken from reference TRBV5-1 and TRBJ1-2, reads KAGVTQTPRYLIKTRGQQVTLSCSPISGHRSVSWYQQTPGQGLQFLFEYFSETQRNKGNFPGRFSGRQFSNSRSEMNVSTLELGDSALYLCASSKNLIQGSAGYTFGSGTRLTVV.

The CDR3 sequence is CASSQQAGELFF. In DNA form, the CDR3 reads TGTGCCAGCAGCCAACAGGCCGGGGAGCTGTTTTTT. The rearrangement joins TRBV5-4 to TRBJ2-2; D perhaps matches TRBD1 (5 bases). Trimming took 4 bases from V and 6 from J, leaving 7 bases between them. Per germline, CDR1 SGHNT and CDR2 YYREEE (reference sequence). CDR3 length: 12 residues.

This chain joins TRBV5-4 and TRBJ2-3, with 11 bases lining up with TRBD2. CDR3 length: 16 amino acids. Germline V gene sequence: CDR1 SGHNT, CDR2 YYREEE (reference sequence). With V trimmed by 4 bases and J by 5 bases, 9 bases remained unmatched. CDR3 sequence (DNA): TGTGCCAGCAGCATACTAGCGGGAGATGTGAGAGATACGCAGTATTTT. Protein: CASSILAGDVRDTQYF.

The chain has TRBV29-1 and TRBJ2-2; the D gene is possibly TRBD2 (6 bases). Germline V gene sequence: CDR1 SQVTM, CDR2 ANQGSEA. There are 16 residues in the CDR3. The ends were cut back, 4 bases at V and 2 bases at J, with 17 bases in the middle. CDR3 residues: CSVGSFSGGNTGELFF. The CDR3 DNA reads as TGCAGCGTTGGTAGCTTTAGCGGAGGAAACACCGGGGAGCTGTTTTTT.